This T cell receptor beta chain is from a study of radiation and T cells in renal cell carcinoma. Study-level results: No pretreatment tumor biopsies were available for baseline clonotypes.

Regarding time point: blood 2 weeks post-SBRT. Treatment given: 15 Gy SBRT to primary tumor, nephrectomy 4 weeks later. Blood was sampled at baseline, 2 weeks and 4 weeks after SBRT. Remarks on this clone: What it binds is unknown.

Sequencing used immunoSEQ multiplex PCR; TCRdb keeps in-frame clones, though not all of them. The repertoire has 100,000 to 150,000 clones, around 81% of them found once; the top ten carry approximately 6.3%. CDR1 KGHSH and CDR2 LQKENI come from the germline V gene. The V segment lost 2 bases and the J segment 6 bases; nucleotides outside the gene matches: 9. The CDR3 totals 16 residues. This sequence was found in a man between 45 and 60 years old with renal cell carcinoma. The chain employs TRBV18 and TRBJ2-7; 11 nucleotides match TRBD1. Sequences were derived from blood, sampled from a patient whose treatment included radiotherapy and nephrectomy. As DNA, the CDR3 is TGTGCCAGCTCACCAAGTAGGGGACAGGGGGGATCCGAGCAGTACTTC. This gives the protein CASSPSRGQGGSEQYF.